This T cell receptor beta chain comes out of a study of OX40 agonist ivuxolimab in advanced cancers. Notes on the research overall: The costimulatory receptor OX40 (CD134) was targeted by ivuxolimab, a fully human IgG2 agonistic monoclonal antibody. Intravenous ivuxolimab was administered to patients every 2 weeks at six dose levels: 0.01, 0.1, 0.3, 1.5, 3 and 10 mg/kg. Of the 52 patients in dose escalation, some 20 had hepatocellular carcinoma, about 15 had melanoma, 9 had renal cell carcinoma and 9 had head and neck cancer. In the dose-escalation cohort, about four fifths of patients were male, and the mean age was around 60 years with a range of about 23 to 79. Prior anti-PD-1, anti-PD-L1 or anti-CTLA-4 therapy was permitted, and about 40% of dose-escalation patients had received checkpoint inhibitors. Partial responses were achieved by three dose-escalation patients, of whom one had hepatocellular carcinoma and two had cutaneous melanoma. Peripheral TCRbeta sequencing aimed to test whether ivuxolimab altered TCR sequence diversity and caused clonal T-cell expansion. The paper reports the monotherapy dose-escalation portion (N ≈ 50 patients) of the phase I ivuxolimab trial.

Here is what the overall study found, with its caveats: Clonal expansion of both CD4+ and CD8+ blood T cells was observed from baseline to week 6 at doses 0.1 to 3.0 mg/kg. After ivuxolimab, more expanded clones were found on average in CD8+ T cells than in CD4+ T cells. The antigen specificity of the clonally expanded peripheral T cells was not determined. In the 0.1-3.0 mg/kg groups, partial responders had among the lowest normalized peripheral clonal expansion, particularly in CD8+ T cells. Low levels of normalized T-cell clonal expansion were also shown by some nonresponding patients.

Patients with a history of autoimmune disease or receiving systemic immunosuppression were excluded from the trial. Peripheral blood for TCR sequencing was drawn from every dose cohort at baseline, at cycle 4 day 1 and at cycle 7 day 1. The samples were taken from a phase I, first-in-human, multicenter, open-label dose-escalation trial of ivuxolimab. Adults with locally advanced or metastatic melanoma, renal cell, hepatocellular, or head and neck squamous cell carcinoma were enrolled in the trial. CD4+ and CD8+ T cells were sorted separately from peripheral blood before TCR sequencing. V lost 3 bases and J lost 2 bases; the stretch between them is 14 bases long. CDR1 and CDR2 were assigned from the germline V gene (reference sequence) as SGHNT and YYREEE. Measured from the cysteine to the phenylalanine, the CDR3 is 15 residues long. Only the CDR3 region is kept as DNA, spanning 45 bases read in frame from base 1.

Of note for this clone: Its antigen specificity is not known. The input lacks base qualities; no much larger clone sits a single base away.

For sequencing of the TCRbeta CDR3 region, genomic DNA was extracted from the sorted cells. TCRbeta CDR3 regions were sequenced using the immunoSEQ Assay. Entries here come from immuneACCESS through TCRdb and include only in-frame sequences with V and J called. Some clones fail to appear in such tables; in the studies checked, an unresolved V gene covers under half of the shortfall, and the cause of the remainder is unknown. For this sample the table gives around 32,000 clones, of which more than 70% were detected only once. Jointly, the top ten make up less than 30% of the sample. The starting material was CD4+ or CD8+ T cells sorted from blood, obtained in a trial of the OX40 agonist ivuxolimab. The sequence was obtained from an adult with an advanced solid tumor such as melanoma, head and neck, liver or kidney cancer. Recombination connected TRBV5-4 to TRBJ2-5; no D gene is confidently identified. At the DNA level, the sequence is TGTGCCAGCAGCTCAACGGTAAAGGGACAAGAGACCCAGTACTTC. Its translation is CASSSTVKGQETQYF.